The 22 T cell receptor beta chains in this list originate from one sample, sequenced in a study of cytomegalovirus exposure and HLA in healthy donors. Amplification used 60 Vbeta primers and 13 Jbeta primers. The table came from immunoSEQ multiplex PCR; TCRdb's copy has only in-frame clones and leaves some out. There are around 300,000 clones in the sample; roughly 90% occur only once, and roughly 2.1% lies in the top ten. Material: PBMCs. These receptors all stem from a woman younger than 35 in good health and CMV-seronegative.

The chain combines TRBV5-1 with TRBJ1-2, with D maybe TRBD1 (6 bases). With 4 bases removed from V and 7 bases from J, the gap between germline ends came to 17 bases. The CDR3 length is 14 residues. The germline V gene encodes CDR1 SGHRS and CDR2 YFSETQ. The CDR3 nucleotides are TGCGCCAGCAGCGGCCGGGACACCGTACGTGGCTACACCTTC. Its translation is CASSGRDTVRGYTF.

The rearrangement links TRBV7-8 to TRBJ2-3; the match to TRBD2 covers 14 bases. The germline CDR1 and CDR2 sequences are SGHVS and FQNEAQ. The CDR3 is made up of 18 amino acids. V trimming: 4 bases; J trimming: 6 bases; junction bases outside the gene matches: 12. The CDR3 nucleotides are TGTGCCAGCAGCTCTGGGACTAGCGGGGGACCACCACGGGATACGCAGTATTTT. Translation: CASSSGTSGGPPRDTQYF.

This clone was observed a single time. A junction boundary mismatches the germline segment, possibly from a read error. The sample contains more than one DNA sequence encoding this CDR3. The chain is built from TRBV12-5 and TRBJ1-6; no clear D gene. The CDR3 is 17 residues long. Germline lookup yields CDR1 LGHNT and CDR2 FRNRAP. The CDR3: CASGLGKQSQTNSPLHF. CDR3 DNA: TGTGCTAGTGGTTTGGGCAAGCAGTCACAGACTAATTCCCCCCTCCACTTT.

The chain links TRBV29-1 to TRBJ2-2; the match to TRBD1 covers 8 bases. The CDR3 is 18 residues long. Germline CDR1 SQVTM, CDR2 ANQGSEA. The trim removed 1 base at V and 1 base at J, leaving 11 bases unmatched. The CDR3 DNA reads TGCAGCGTTGAAGGGGTTTATGATGGGACAGGGAACACCGGGGAGCTGTTTTTT. Protein sequence: CSVEGVYDGTGNTGELFF.

The chain employs TRBV6-5 and TRBJ1-5, with D unclear. This CDR3 has 12 residues. Trimming left V 5 bases short and J 9 bases short, with 11 bases between. Germline lookup yields CDR1 MNHEY and CDR2 SVGAGI. CDR3 in amino acids: CASSDWGGPQHF. CDR3 coding DNA: TGTGCCAGCAGTGACTGGGGAGGGCCCCAGCATTTT.

The chain has TRBV30 and TRBJ1-2, with 7 bases matching TRBD1. Looked up from germline, CDR1 is GTSNPN and CDR2 is SVGIG (reference sequence). The CDR3 consists of 14 residues. J was trimmed by 4 bases and V by 0 bases; bases with no gene match: 5. CDR3 protein: CAWSVLQGVYGYTF. The CDR3 DNA is TGTGCCTGGAGTGTACTGCAGGGGGTCTATGGCTACACCTTC.

The V gene is TRBV4-1, the J gene TRBJ1-4; 7 bases fit TRBD1. Germline lookup yields CDR1 MGHRA and CDR2 YSYEKL. The CDR3 is made up of 17 amino acids. The trim removed 2 bases at V and 0 bases at J, leaving 6 bases unmatched. CDR3 DNA: TGCGCCAGCAGCCAACCGGGACAGAAGGCAACTAATGAAAAACTGTTTTTT. Amino acids: CASSQPGQKATNEKLFF.

For this clone: The junction departs from the called germline gene at one end, perhaps through a read error. The J gene is TRBJ2-3, the V gene TRBV9; TRBD2 agrees at 12 bases. CDR1 is SGDLS and CDR2 is YYNGEE in the germline V gene. The CDR3 has 16 residues. The CDR3: CAGSVGSSGGADTQYF. In DNA, the CDR3 is TGTGCCGGCAGCGTAGGGTCTAGCGGGGGGGCAGATACGCAGTATTTT.

The genes are TRBV5-1 and TRBJ2-6; D is unresolved. Germline V gene lookup returns CDR1 SGHRS and CDR2 YFSETQ. Deletions cut 0 bases from V and 1 base from J, with 5 bases between. This CDR3 contains 15 residues. CDR3 residues: CASSLEESGANVLTF. The CDR3 coding sequence is TGCGCCAGCAGCTTGGAGGAGTCTGGGGCCAACGTCCTGACTTTC.

The J gene is TRBJ1-1, the V gene TRBV2, with D perhaps TRBD1 (5 bases). Deletions cut 2 bases from V and 0 bases from J, with 7 bases between. Germline V lookup: CDR1 SNHLY, CDR2 FYNNEI. The CDR3 spans 14 residues. CDR3 region: CASSEQGMNTEAFF. In nucleotides, the CDR3 is TGTGCCAGCAGTGAACAGGGAATGAACACTGAAGCTTTCTTT.

The rearrangement links TRBV19 to TRBJ2-7; perhaps TRBD2 as D (7 bases). Germline lookup yields CDR1 LNHDA and CDR2 SQIVND (reference sequence). This CDR3 has 19 amino acids. Trimming removed 0 bases at V and 3 bases at J, with 24 bases between. This CDR3 reads CASSIDLRGGSANLYEQYF. In DNA form, the CDR3 reads TGTGCCAGTAGTATAGACCTCAGGGGAGGGAGCGCCAATCTCTACGAGCAGTACTTC.

The rearrangement uses TRBV5-1 and TRBJ1-4, with D unclear. The V gene lost 3 bases and the J gene lost 8 bases, with 14 bases spanning the gap. CDR3 length equals 14 residues. CDR1 and CDR2 (germline): SGHRS, YFSETQ. Written as DNA, the CDR3 is TGCGCCAGCAGCTCCTTCGGGGAGGCCGAAAAACTGTTTTTT. Protein product: CASSSFGEAEKLFF.

This chain uses TRBV30 with TRBJ1-4, with D possibly being TRBD1 (5 bases). Germline CDR1 GTSNPN, CDR2 SVGIG (reference sequence). The CDR3 loop spans 16 amino acids. V was shortened by 3 bases and J by 6 bases, with 20 bases between the two germline ends. The CDR3 DNA sequence: TGTGCCTGGAGCCGGCCCAGGAAGGGGCGAGATGAAAAACTGTTTTTT. Translation gives CAWSRPRKGRDEKLFF.

This chain connects TRBV11-3 to TRBJ2-3, with 11 bases aligning to TRBD2. Looked up from germline, CDR1 is SGHNT and CDR2 is YENEEA. V lost 5 bases, J lost 1 base, and 11 bases stayed unmatched. The CDR3 length is 18 residues. The chain's CDR3 is CASSLHPGTSGRTDTQYF. DNA of the CDR3: TGTGCCAGCAGCCTCCACCCCGGGACTAGCGGACGCACAGATACGCAGTATTTT.

The chain carries TRBV9 and TRBJ1-6, with 10 bases identical to TRBD1. From germline, CDR1 is SGDLS and CDR2 YYNGEE. V trimming: 4 bases; J trimming: 4 bases; junction bases outside the gene matches: 11. This CDR3 is built from 18 residues. CDR3 sequence reads: CASSRGTGADLYNSPLHF. CDR3 bases: TGTGCCAGCAGCCGTGGGACAGGGGCTGATTTATATAATTCACCCCTCCACTTT. Full variable domain (missing parts from reference TRBV9 and TRBJ1-6): DSGVTQTPKHLITATGQRVTLRCSPRSGDLSVYWYQQSLDQGLQFLIQYYNGEERAKGNILERFSAQQFPDLHSELNLSSLELGDSALYFCASSRGTGADLYNSPLHFGNGTRLTVT.

The V and J genes are TRBV7-9 and TRBJ2-7; D remains ambiguous. Germline V CDR1 and CDR2: SEHNR, FQNEAQ (reference sequence). The CDR3 length is 14 residues. Between the trimmed V and J ends, which lost 5 bases and 5 bases, there was a span of 16 bases. CDR3 sequence: CASSPPAPRHEQYF. CDR3 nucleotides: TGTGCCAGCAGCCCCCCAGCGCCTCGACACGAGCAGTACTTC.

This rearrangement joins TRBV4-1 to TRBJ2-3, with unresolved D. Germline CDR1 and CDR2: MGHRA and YSYEKL. The CDR3 loop spans 19 amino acids. The V end was cut by 1 base, the J end by 3 bases, with 23 bases between. CDR3 protein: CASSQGTYIGSASTDTQYF. CDR3 DNA: TGCGCCAGCAGCCAAGGAACTTATATCGGGTCCGCCTCAACAGATACGCAGTATTTT.

The genes are TRBV6-5 and TRBJ2-2, with D unresolved. Germline CDR1 MNHEY, CDR2 SVGAGI. The CDR3 extends over 15 amino acids. V was trimmed by 2 bases and J by 0 bases, leaving 7 bases between them. The DNA of the CDR3 is TGTGCCAGCAGTTACCTGGGCCCGAACACCGGGGAGCTGTTTTTT. Translated: CASSYLGPNTGELFF.

The chain links TRBV6-6 to TRBJ1-5; no reliable D call. Trimming stripped 7 bases from V and 5 bases from J, with 18 bases between. The CDR3 is 15 residues long. Germline V CDR1 and CDR2: MNHNY, SVGAGI (reference sequence). The CDR3 loop reads CASNLVGSADQPQHF. The CDR3 DNA reads as TGTGCCAGCAACCTCGTGGGGTCAGCGGATCAGCCCCAGCATTTT.

The V call is TRBV18, the J call TRBJ1-1; D unresolved. The CDR3 has 15 amino acids. V shed 6 bases and J shed 0 bases, with 14 bases lying between them. Per the germline V gene, CDR1 is KGHSH and CDR2 is LQKENI. This CDR3 is CASSPTAGMNTEAFF. The CDR3 DNA follows: TGTGCCAGCTCCCCAACGGCGGGGATGAACACTGAAGCTTTCTTT.

For this clone: Other nucleotide sequences in the sample specify the same CDR3. V gene TRBV14 combines with J gene TRBJ1-2, with D uncertain. Germline V CDR1 and CDR2: SGHDN, FVKESK. This CDR3 contains 13 residues. V lost 1 base, J lost 4 bases, and 7 bases lay in between. The CDR3 coding sequence is TGTGCCAGCAGCCAAGGAACGGTCTATGGCTACACCTTC. This codes for CASSQGTVYGYTF. Full variable domain (remainder filled in from reference TRBV14 and TRBJ1-2): EAGVTQFPSHSVIEKGQTVTLRCDPISGHDNLYWYRRVMGKEIKFLLHFVKESKQDESGMPNNRFLAERTGGTYSTLKVQPAELEDSGVYFCASSQGTVYGYTFGSGTRLTVV.

The chain carries TRBV4-1 and TRBJ1-1; D is ambiguous. V was pared by 6 bases and J by 6 bases, with 8 bases between. Looked up from germline, CDR1 is MGHRA and CDR2 is YSYEKL. This CDR3 spans 11 amino acids. The CDR3 region has the DNA TGCGCCAGCAGTCACTTATCTGAAGCTTTCTTT. Its translation is CASSHLSEAFF.